The 15 T cell receptor beta chains below were found in one sample sequenced in a study of CD8 T cells in ankylosing spondylitis. One entry per CDR3 protein, called by TCRdb with MiXCR from the 5' RACE reads. The sample records roughly 180,000 distinct CDR3 sequences, 11% being singletons. Sequenced: blood, either unsorted or a sorted T cell fraction (not recorded which). These receptors were obtained from a male donor with ankylosing spondylitis or in good health (not recorded which).

The chain joins TRBV27 to TRBJ2-2; weak D call: TRBD2 (6 bases). Germline V gene data show CDR1 as MNHEY and CDR2 as SMNVEV (reference sequence). Trimming left V 7 bases short and J 0 bases short, with 24 bases between. This CDR3 has 19 amino acids. The CDR3 loop is CASKPWATGDTPNTGELFF. CDR3 coding DNA: TGTGCCAGCAAACCGTGGGCTACGGGGGATACCCCGAACACCGGGGAGCTGTTTTTT.

The gene calls are TRBV5-5 and TRBJ2-7, with D unclear. Germline V lookup: CDR1 SGHKS, CDR2 YYEKEE (reference sequence). This CDR3 is 13 amino acids long. Trimming cost V 0 bases and J 3 bases, with 7 bases left between them. The chain's CDR3 is CASSLERSYEQYF. CDR3 bases: TGTGCCAGCAGCTTGGAACGCAGCTACGAGCAGTACTTC. Combining the CDR3 with reference TRBV5-5 and TRBJ2-7 gives the whole variable domain DAGVTQSPTHLIKTRGQQVTLRCSPISGHKSVSWYQQVLGQGPQFIFQYYEKEERGRGNFPDRFSARQFPNYSSELNVNALLLGDSALYLCASSLERSYEQYFGPGTRLTVT.

In this sample, this clonotype turned up many times. V and J are TRBV7-2 and TRBJ2-7, with a possible D match to TRBD2 (6 bases). Germline V gives CDR1 SGHTA, CDR2 FQGNSA. Trimming shortened V by 3 bases and J by 5 bases, and 14 bases separated the two germline ends. The CDR3 consists of 14 residues. CDR3 bases: TGTGCCAGCAGCTTTCAAACGGGGGTTAACGAGCAGTACTTC. The encoded protein is CASSFQTGVNEQYF.

This clonotype was detected many times. J is TRBJ1-1 and V is TRBV20-1; possibly TRBD1 for D (5 bases). This CDR3 comprises 14 residues. Germline CDR1 reads DFQATT; CDR2 reads SNEGSKA (reference sequence). The V end was cut by 6 bases, the J end by 2 bases, with 16 bases between. CDR3 DNA: TGCAGTGCACCCAACCCAGGGCCAAACACTGAAGCTTTCTTT. Translating it yields CSAPNPGPNTEAFF.

The chain carries TRBV12-3 or TRBV12-4 and TRBJ2-7; D is ambiguous. V was trimmed by 3 bases and J by 5 bases, leaving 11 bases between them. CDR3 length equals 13 residues. The CDR3 loop reads CASSFLSRDEQYF. CDR3 coding DNA: TGTGCCAGCAGTTTTCTAAGTCGGGACGAGCAGTACTTC.

This clonotype was seen repeatedly, ten times or more. The rearrangement joins TRBV29-1 to TRBJ2-7; 7 bases agree with TRBD1. The CDR3 has 15 residues. Unmatched junction bases numbered 14, after V lost 6 bases and J lost 3 bases. Per germline, CDR1 SQVTM and CDR2 ANQGSEA. In nucleotides, the CDR3 is TGCAGCGTAAGCCTGGGGGCGAGGGGGCACTACGAGCAGTACTTC. The encoded protein is CSVSLGARGHYEQYF.

This clonotype was seen only a few times. CDR3: CASSDSIAGSSYNEQFF. The DNA of the CDR3 is TGCGCCAGCAGTGACTCGATAGCGGGGTCCTCCTACAATGAGCAGTTCTTC. The rearrangement joins TRBV10-2 to TRBJ2-1; TRBD2 agrees at 8 bases. The CDR3 totals 17 residues. Germline lookup yields CDR1 WSHSY and CDR2 SAAADI. The V gene end was trimmed by 3 bases and the J gene end by 0 bases; junction bases not matched to a gene: 7.

This clonotype was recorded many times. The junction departs from germline at one end; a sequencing error may be responsible. This chain connects TRBV5-4 to TRBJ2-1; D is unclear. Per the germline V gene, CDR1 is SGHNT and CDR2 is YYREEE (reference sequence). The CDR3 totals 13 residues. DNA of the CDR3: TGTGCCAGCAGCTTGGCGGGTTCCAATCAGCAGTTCTTC. Protein: CASSLAGSNQQFF.

This clonotype has a count of ten or more. V gene TRBV20-1 combines with J gene TRBJ1-2, with D unresolved. CDR1 DFQATT and CDR2 SNEGSKA come from the germline V gene (reference sequence). The CDR3 is 12 amino acids. The V gene lost 3 bases and the J gene lost 5 bases, with 10 bases spanning the gap. In DNA form, the CDR3 reads TGCAGTGCTAGTACAGACTTTTATGGCTACACCTTC. It yields the protein CSASTDFYGYTF.

The chain joins TRBV10-1 to TRBJ2-1; tentatively, D is TRBD1 (6 bases). V shed 3 bases and J shed 7 bases, with 13 bases lying between them. Germline CDR1 reads WNHNN; CDR2 reads SYGVQD (reference sequence). The CDR3 is 14 amino acids. This CDR3 reads CASSEQGTRNEQFF. DNA of the CDR3: TGCGCCAGCAGTGAACAGGGTACGAGGAATGAGCAGTTCTTC.

In this sample, this clonotype turned up many times. This chain connects TRBV30 to TRBJ2-7; no reliable D call. Germline-derived CDR1 and CDR2 are GTSNPN and SVGIG (reference sequence). Trimming stripped 0 bases from V and 5 bases from J, with 8 bases between. This CDR3 comprises 12 residues. CDR3 nucleotide sequence: TGTGCCTGGAGTGTACAAGGGAACGAGCAGTACTTC. Protein sequence: CAWSVQGNEQYF.

The V and J genes are TRBV7-6 and TRBJ2-5; tentative D call: TRBD2 (5 bases). Germline loops: CDR1 SGHVS, CDR2 FNYEAQ. V was clipped by 5 bases and J by 5 bases, with 21 bases between them. The CDR3 is made up of 16 amino acids. The CDR3 nucleotides read TGTGCCAGCAGCAAGCTTCCTTCTGAGGGCCACGAGACCCAGTACTTC. Protein sequence: CASSKLPSEGHETQYF.

The rearrangement joins TRBV5-5 to TRBJ2-7; 11 bases align to TRBD2. CDR3 length equals 15 residues. Germline trimming cut 2 bases from V and 4 bases from J; bases unmatched to any gene: 5. The V gene's germline CDR1 is SGHKS and CDR2 YYEKEE (reference sequence). The CDR3: CASSLHGTSGYEQYF. The CDR3 DNA reads as TGTGCCAGCAGCTTACATGGGACTAGCGGATACGAGCAGTACTTC.

The chain recombines TRBV7-2 with TRBJ1-4; D ambiguous. The CDR3 is 13 amino acids. Looked up from germline, CDR1 is SGHTA and CDR2 is FQGNSA. The V end lost 4 bases, the J end lost 5 bases, and 8 bases lay between the germline ends. In nucleotides, the CDR3 is TGTGCCAGCAGCTCTTGGCCGAATGAAAAACTGTTTTTT. This encodes CASSSWPNEKLFF.

The sample holds a few counts of this clonotype. The V call is TRBV13, the J call TRBJ2-7; no firm D call. The CDR3 has 11 residues. The germline V and J ends were trimmed by 4 bases and 6 bases, with 7 bases remaining between them. Germline V gene lookup returns CDR1 PRHDT and CDR2 FYEKMQ (reference sequence). CDR3 nucleotide sequence: TGTGCCAGCAGCTCTACAGTCGAGCAGTACTTC. This gives the protein CASSSTVEQYF.